This is a list of T cell receptor beta chains from one sample in a study of OX40 agonist ivuxolimab in advanced cancers. The assay was immunoSEQ multiplex PCR, and TCRdb's table has in-frame clones only and misses some. The sample lists tens of thousands of clones; 80% to 90% were seen once. The specimen was CD4+ or CD8+ T cells sorted from blood, collected in a trial of the OX40 agonist ivuxolimab. Receptors originate from an adult with an advanced solid tumor such as melanoma, head and neck, liver or kidney cancer. CDR3s include the opening cysteine and the closing phenylalanine or tryptophan. D genes are given only for firm matches. Not every row has a clone size; where given, it reads once, few, many or a size class.

.	TRBV10-3	TRBD2	TRBJ2-1	14	TGTGCCATCAGTGAGGGGGGGGAATACAATGAGCAGTTCTTC	CAISEGGEYNEQFF
.	TRBV5-1	.	TRBJ1-5	15	TGCGCCAGCAGCTTGGGAGGCAGTAGTAGCCAGCCCCAGCATTTT	CASSLGGSSSQPQHF
once	TRBV21-1	.	TRBJ1-1	17	TGTGCCAGCAGCAAAGCGCTTTTCAGGCCTTTTGACACTGAAGCTTTCTTT	CASSKALFRPFDTEAFF
once	TRBV2	.	TRBJ2-7	15	TGTGCCAGCAGTGACTCCGAGCCTGCCGGCTACGAGCAGTACTTC	CASSDSEPAGYEQYF
few	TRBV19	TRBD1	TRBJ1-1	14	TGTGCCAGTAGTCCGGGACAGGGATTCACTGAAGCTTTCTTT	CASSPGQGFTEAFF
.	TRBV6-1	.	TRBJ1-2	15	TGTGCCAGCAGTCCCGCCGGAGATCGCTACTATGGCTACACCTTC	CASSPAGDRYYGYTF
few	TRBV11-3	.	TRBJ2-7	15	TGTGCCAGCAGTAGGGGGACTTCCGAACCCTCCGAGCAGTACTTC	CASSRGTSEPSEQYF
.	TRBV6-1	.	TRBJ2-7	12	TGTGCCAGCAAGAGGACTTCCTACGAGCAGTACTTC	CASKRTSYEQYF
.	TRBV28	.	TRBJ1-2	15	TGTGCCAGCAGTTTTTCGGGCCAAACCGAGAAGGGCTACACCTTC	CASSFSGQTEKGYTF
.	TRBV6-6	.	TRBJ2-2	16	TGTGCCAGCAGTTACGGGGGGACAACGAACACCGGGGAGCTGTTTTTT	CASSYGGTTNTGELFF
once	TRBV30	TRBD2	TRBJ2-1	15	TGTGCCTGGAGTGTACTAGCGGGAGCTCAGTCTGAGCAGTTCTTC	CAWSVLAGAQSEQFF
.	TRBV12-5	.	TRBJ2-7	14	TGTGCTAGTGGTTTAGGACGGGAACCGAACGAGCAGTACTTC	CASGLGREPNEQYF
.	TRBV28	.	TRBJ1-5	15	TGTGCCAGCAGTTTGGACACCGGGGGGATTCAGCCCCAGCATTTT	CASSLDTGGIQPQHF
.	TRBV28	TRBD2	TRBJ2-7	15	TGTGCCAGCAGTTTACTAGCGGGAGGCACCTACGAGCAGTACTTC	CASSLLAGGTYEQYF
.	TRBV7-9	TRBD1	TRBJ1-2	15	TGTGCCAGCAGCTTCGGGGCCGGGACAGGAAATGGCTACACCTTC	CASSFGAGTGNGYTF
.	TRBV27	.	TRBJ1-2	17	TGTGCCAGCAGCTTAAGGCCTCCCCAGCAAGTTAACTATGGCTACACCTTC	CASSLRPPQQVNYGYTF
.	TRBV9	.	TRBJ2-1	12	TGTGCCAGCAGCCCTAGTGGTAGTGAGCAGTTCTTC	CASSPSGSEQFF
.	TRBV5-1	.	TRBJ2-7	11	TGCGCCAGCTCACGAGGGTACGAGCAGTACTTC	CASSRGYEQYF
.	TRBV5-6	.	TRBJ2-3	16	TGTGCCAGCAGCTTATCGAGGAGGAGGCGTTTAGATACGCAGTATTTT	CASSLSRRRRLDTQYF
once	TRBV15	.	TRBJ1-1	15	TGTGCCACCAGCAGAGGGGGGGGTTCAAACACTGAAGCTTTCTTT	CATSRGGGSNTEAFF
.	TRBV15	.	TRBJ1-1	14	TGTGCCACCAGCAGAGATACGGGGCTCATCGTAGCTTTCTTT	CATSRDTGLIVAFF
once	TRBV6-5	.	TRBJ2-1	13	TGTGCCAGCAACCTCCGGGGCGCGGGTGAGCAGTTCTTC	CASNLRGAGEQFF
.	TRBV7-7	.	TRBJ2-1	14	TGTGCTAGCAGCTCGACTAGGAGTGGGGATGAGCAGTTCTTC	CASSSTRSGDEQFF
.	TRBV28	TRBD1	TRBJ2-5	14	TGTGCCAGCGGCCGGGACAGGGAGGCAGAGACCCAGTACTTC	CASGRDREAETQYF